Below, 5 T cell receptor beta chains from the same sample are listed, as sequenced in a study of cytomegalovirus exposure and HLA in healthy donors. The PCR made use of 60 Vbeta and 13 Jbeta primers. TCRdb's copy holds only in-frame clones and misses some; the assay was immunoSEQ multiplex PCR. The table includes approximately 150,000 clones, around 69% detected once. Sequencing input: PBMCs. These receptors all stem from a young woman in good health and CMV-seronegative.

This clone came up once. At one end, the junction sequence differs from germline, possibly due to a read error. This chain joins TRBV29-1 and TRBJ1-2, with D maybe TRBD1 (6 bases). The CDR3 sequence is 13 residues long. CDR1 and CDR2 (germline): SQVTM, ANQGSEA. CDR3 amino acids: CSVVGGAVYGYPF. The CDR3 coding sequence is TGCAGCGTTGTGGGGGGGGCAGTCTATGGCTACCCCTTC.

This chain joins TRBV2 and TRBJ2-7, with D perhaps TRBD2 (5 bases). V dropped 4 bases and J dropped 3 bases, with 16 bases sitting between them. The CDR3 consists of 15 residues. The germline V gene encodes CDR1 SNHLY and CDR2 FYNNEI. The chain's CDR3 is CASSALPRASYEQYF. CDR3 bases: TGTGCCAGCAGTGCCCTTCCGAGGGCTAGCTACGAGCAGTACTTC.

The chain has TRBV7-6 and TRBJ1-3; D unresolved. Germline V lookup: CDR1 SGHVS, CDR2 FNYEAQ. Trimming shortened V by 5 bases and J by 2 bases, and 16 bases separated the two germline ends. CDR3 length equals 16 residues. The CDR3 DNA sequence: TGTGCCAGCAGCATCACAGAATACCCACCTGGAAACACCATATATTTT. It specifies CASSITEYPPGNTIYF.

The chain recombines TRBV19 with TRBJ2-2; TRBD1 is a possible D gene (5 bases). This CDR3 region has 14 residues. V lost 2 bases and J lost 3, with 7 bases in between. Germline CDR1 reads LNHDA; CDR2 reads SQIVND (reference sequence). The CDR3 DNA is TGTGCCAGTAGTATACAGGGTCACACCGGGGAGCTGTTTTTT. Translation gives CASSIQGHTGELFF.

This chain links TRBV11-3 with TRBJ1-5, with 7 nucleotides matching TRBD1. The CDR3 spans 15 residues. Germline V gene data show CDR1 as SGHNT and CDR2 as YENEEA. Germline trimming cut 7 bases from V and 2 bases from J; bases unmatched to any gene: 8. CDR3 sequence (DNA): TGTGCCAGCAAACGTGACAGGGAGGGCAATCAGCCCCAGCATTTT. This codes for CASKRDREGNQPQHF.